This T cell receptor (beta chain) is from a study of blood T cell repertoires in COVID-19. Across the whole study: Collection of acute and convalescent COVID-19 samples took place in the United States, Italy and Spain.

Original analysis: Using reference gene primer amplification, nucleated cell counts were estimated. The table came from immunoSEQ multiplex PCR; TCRdb's copy has only in-frame clones and leaves some out. V and J calls and clone size are as listed in that table; D and trimming were resolved from the DNA. The sample has hundreds of thousands of clones, around four fifths seen once. Germline-derived CDR1 and CDR2 are GTSNPN and SVGIG (reference sequence). There are 15 residues in the CDR3. J was trimmed by 7 bases and V by 0 bases; bases with no gene match: 8. This TCR was recovered from a woman in her 50s with active or convalescent COVID-19. Sequences were obtained from peripheral blood. The chain joins TRBV30 to TRBJ1-4, with 7 bases matching TRBD1. The chain's CDR3 is CAWSVPDRMGEKLFF. The CDR3 DNA follows: TGTGCCTGGAGTGTACCGGACAGGATGGGTGAAAAACTGTTTTTT.